This TCR beta chain originates from a study of regulatory T cells in long-lasting Graves disease. Time point noted: newly diagnosed GD, antithyroid drugs for less than 3 months. PBMC RNA was the source of the TCR library. This clonotype was counted ten times or more. What it binds is unknown. Study findings and constraints: Favored gene segments in persistent disease were TRBV28, TRBJ1-2 and TRBJ2-5.

Germline V lookup: CDR1 LGHNA, CDR2 YSLEER. The CDR3 totals 11 residues. TCR beta libraries were built with iRepertoire HTBI primers and Arm-PCR of CDR3 regions. TCRdb processed the multiplex PCR reads anew with MiXCR; each CDR3 protein has one entry. The top ten clones hold 9.5% to 12% of a sample with almost 450,000 distinct CDR3 sequences, roughly 17% of them seen once. Another study also made use of these data, one on T cells in Graves' hyperthyroidism and ophthalmopathy. From that second work: Stable Graves' hyperthyroidism meant no ophthalmopathy progression within 18 months. A first-round RT-PCR of the TCR CDR3 used the HTBI primer set.

The receptor comes from a woman aged 25 to 45 with Graves disease. The chain is built from TRBV4-3 and TRBJ1-5; TRBD1 might be the D (6 bases). Here the sequenced sample was peripheral blood mononuclear cells (PBMCs), taken at new diagnosis, from a patient treated with antithyroid drugs. The CDR3 sequence: CGGHSNQPQHF. The CDR3 coding sequence is TGCGGGGGACATAGCAATCAGCCCCAGCATTTT.